This entry lists 18 T cell receptor beta chains sequenced from one sample in a study of blood T cell repertoires in COVID-19. The protocol was immunoSEQ multiplex PCR, while the TCRdb copy is restricted to in-frame clones and leaves out a portion. The data show over 200,000 clones, approximately 80% seen once. Sequences were obtained from peripheral blood. The source is a middle-aged man with acute or convalescent COVID-19.

The rearrangement uses TRBV11-3 and TRBJ2-3; 8 bases align to TRBD1. Germline CDR1 reads SGHNT; CDR2 reads YENEEA. The V segment lost 4 bases and the J segment 0 bases; nucleotides outside the gene matches: 6. The CDR3 loop spans 16 amino acids. DNA of the CDR3: TGTGCCAGCAGCTCGGACCAGGGGGCGAGCACAGATACGCAGTATTTT. It codes for CASSSDQGASTDTQYF.

The chain is built from TRBV19 and TRBJ2-7; tentatively, D is TRBD2 (6 bases). The CDR3 runs to 16 residues. Trimming removed 6 bases at V and 0 bases at J, with 18 bases between. CDR1 LNHDA and CDR2 SQIVND come from the germline V gene (reference sequence). Written as DNA, the CDR3 is TGTGCCAGTAGAACCAGCACCCGGGGGAACTCCTACGAGCAGTACTTC. It yields the protein CASRTSTRGNSYEQYF. Full variable domain (rest looked up from reference TRBV19 and TRBJ2-7): DGGITQSPKYLFRKEGQNVTLSCEQNLNHDAMYWYRQDPGQGLRLIYYSQIVNDFQKGDIAEGYSVSREKKESFPLTVTSAQKNPTAFYLCASRTSTRGNSYEQYFGPGTRLTVT.

This rearrangement joins TRBV29-1 to TRBJ2-6, with D perhaps TRBD2 (5 bases). Germline-derived CDR1 and CDR2 are SQVTM and ANQGSEA. This CDR3 spans 15 amino acids. Between the trimmed V and J ends, which lost 6 bases and 1 base, there was a span of 13 bases. CDR3 bases: TGCAGCGTCGCCCTCCCGGGATCTGGGGCCAACGTCCTGACTTTC. It is translated as CSVALPGSGANVLTF.

This chain uses TRBV11-2 with TRBJ2-1; D gene unclear. Germline CDR1 reads SGHAT; CDR2 reads FQNNGV. The CDR3 is 16 residues long. Trimming removed 0 bases at V and 1 base at J, with 10 bases between. The CDR3 DNA sequence: TGTGCCAGCAGCTTAGAGCAAGCGAGATCCTACAATGAGCAGTTCTTC. Amino acids: CASSLEQARSYNEQFF. The full variable domain, rest sourced from reference TRBV11-2 and TRBJ2-1, is EAGVAQSPRYKIIEKRQSVAFWCNPISGHATLYWYQQILGQGPKLLIQFQNNGVVDDSQLPKDRFSAERLKGVDSTLKIQPAKLEDSAVYLCASSLEQARSYNEQFFGPGTRLTVL.

This chain joins TRBV19 and TRBJ2-3; 9 positions agree with TRBD2. The length of the CDR3 is 15 residues. The V gene's germline CDR1 is LNHDA and CDR2 SQIVND (reference sequence). V lost 7 bases, J lost 0 bases, and 5 bases stayed unmatched. CDR3 nucleotides: TGTGCCAGTAAACTAGCGGGCTCTAGCACAGATACGCAGTATTTT. Translated, it gives CASKLAGSSTDTQYF.

V usage is TRBV25-1 and J usage is TRBJ2-5, with no clear D. The V end lost 2 bases, the J end lost 5 bases, and 6 bases lay between the germline ends. Germline V gene lookup returns CDR1 MGHDK and CDR2 SYGVNS. The CDR3 has 12 residues. The CDR3: CASSEVLETQYF. As DNA, the CDR3 is TGTGCCAGCAGTGAAGTTCTGGAGACCCAGTACTTC.

Details on this clone: The same CDR3 is also encoded by other DNA sequences in this sample. The gene calls are TRBV29-1 and TRBJ1-1; possible D gene TRBD1, 5 bases. V was pared by 4 bases and J by 3 bases, with 9 bases between. There are 12 residues in the CDR3. Looked up from germline, CDR1 is SQVTM and CDR2 is ANQGSEA. CDR3: CSVGGGDTEAFF. In nucleotides, the CDR3 is TGCAGCGTTGGCGGGGGGGACACTGAAGCTTTCTTT.

The chain recombines TRBV5-4 with TRBJ2-3, with D hard to call. V lost 0 bases and J 3 bases, leaving 11 bases between the germline ends. The CDR3 runs to 15 residues. Germline loops: CDR1 SGHNT, CDR2 YYREEE (reference sequence). In DNA form, the CDR3 reads TGTGCCAGCAGCTTGGACAGTTTCATGACAGATACGCAGTATTTT. It specifies CASSLDSFMTDTQYF.

The genes are TRBV6-2 or TRBV6-3 and TRBJ1-5, with TRBD1 identical over 9 bases. Germline values: CDR1 MNHEY, CDR2 SVGEGT. This CDR3 is 14 amino acids long. After removal of 4 bases from V and 5 bases from J, the junction contained 3 bases not matched to a gene. CDR3 DNA sequence: TGTGCCAGCAGTTTCGACAGGGGGGATCAGCCCCAGCATTTT. Protein product: CASSFDRGDQPQHF.

The rearrangement links TRBV13 to TRBJ2-7, with 10 positions matching TRBD2. Germline trimming cut 6 bases from V and 0 bases from J; bases unmatched to any gene: 14. CDR1 PRHDT and CDR2 FYEKMQ come from the germline V gene (reference sequence). CDR3 length equals 18 residues. CDR3 nucleotides: TGTGCCAGCAGTTCTCTTCGGACTAGCGGTTCTAGCTCCTACGAGCAGTACTTC. It encodes CASSSLRTSGSSSYEQYF.

V usage is TRBV11-2 and J usage is TRBJ1-1; 8 nucleotides line up with TRBD1. Germline-derived CDR1 and CDR2 are SGHAT and FQNNGV. CDR3 length equals 13 residues. V was clipped by 5 bases and J by 10 bases; unmatched bases: 9. The CDR3 protein is CASSGQGAVGAFF. The DNA of the CDR3 is TGTGCCAGCAGCGGGCAGGGGGCGGTAGGAGCTTTCTTT.

This rearrangement joins TRBV9 to TRBJ2-5, with 7 bases identical to TRBD2. V trimming: 2 bases; J trimming: 5 bases; junction bases outside the gene matches: 6. This CDR3 region has 14 residues. CDR1 SGDLS and CDR2 YYNGEE come from the germline V gene. The CDR3 sequence is CASSVGTTRETQYF. CDR3 nucleotide sequence: TGTGCCAGCAGCGTCGGGACTACCCGGGAGACCCAGTACTTC.

This sequence joins TRBV5-1 and TRBJ2-3, with 9 bases aligning to TRBD1. The V and J ends lost 2 bases and 5 bases, in that order; junction bases with no gene match: 6. The germline gives CDR1 SGHRS, CDR2 YFSETQ. The CDR3 spans 15 residues. This chain's CDR3 is CASSLRDREEDTQYF. The CDR3 DNA reads as TGCGCCAGCAGCTTACGGGACAGGGAGGAAGATACGCAGTATTTT.

The count of this clone is one. This sequence joins TRBV11-2 and TRBJ2-1; no firm D call. This CDR3 contains 15 residues. Looked up from germline, CDR1 is SGHAT and CDR2 is FQNNGV. The V end lost 0 bases, the J end lost 0 bases, and 6 bases lay between the germline ends. The CDR3 loop is CASSLDRSSYNEQFF. CDR3 bases: TGTGCCAGCAGCTTAGATAGGAGCTCCTACAATGAGCAGTTCTTC.

J is TRBJ2-1 and V is TRBV24-1; 9 bases line up with TRBD2. Germline V gene lookup returns CDR1 KGHDR and CDR2 SFDVKD. This CDR3 region has 15 residues. The J segment lost 2 bases and the V segment lost 5 bases, leaving 3 bases of the junction unmatched. The CDR3 spells CATSAGTSTYNEQFF. As DNA, the CDR3 is TGTGCCACCAGTGCGGGGACTAGCACCTACAATGAGCAGTTCTTC.

The rearrangement joins TRBV5-6 to TRBJ2-7, with a possible D match to TRBD1 (6 bases). V was trimmed by 3 bases and J by 9 bases, leaving 16 bases between them. This CDR3 region has 13 residues. Germline CDR1 SGHDT, CDR2 YYEEEE. CDR3 amino acids: CASSSGQVFVQYF. In DNA, the CDR3 is TGTGCCAGCAGCTCGGGACAAGTTTTTGTGCAGTACTTC.

This clone has just one count. This CDR3 reads CASSENREPGGTQYF. CDR3 coding DNA: TGTGCCAGCAGCGAGAATCGGGAACCCGGCGGGACCCAGTACTTC. V usage is TRBV9 and J usage is TRBJ2-5; a possible D gene is TRBD2 (5 bases). V was trimmed by 3 bases and J by 7 bases, leaving 19 bases between them. There are 15 residues in the CDR3. Germline V gives CDR1 SGDLS, CDR2 YYNGEE.

J is TRBJ2-7 and V is TRBV15; possible D gene TRBD1, 6 bases. V lost 5 bases and J lost 1, with 15 bases in between. CDR3 size: 15 residues. Germline V lookup: CDR1 LNHNV, CDR2 YYDKDF (reference sequence). The CDR3 nucleotides are TGTGCCACCAGCTTCTCACCAGGGGCATCCTACGAGCAGTACTTC. Translated: CATSFSPGASYEQYF.